Sequencing of this T cell receptor (beta chain) was carried out in a study of CD4 and CD8 cells across lung adenocarcinoma regions. V was cut by 2 bases and J by 2 bases, with 8 bases left in between. Germline V gene data show CDR1 as SGHTA and CDR2 as FQGNSA. This CDR3 comprises 14 residues. The patients had localized lung adenocarcinoma, a non-small cell subtype. TCRdb itself ran the PCR reads through MiXCR, one entry per CDR3 protein. The table records 10,000 to 15,000 distinct CDR3 sequences, about 50% of them present only once. The receptor comes from a female donor with lung adenocarcinoma. The CD4 and CD8 labels of this study may be unreliable. Material: CD8+ T cells from the margin of a lung tumor. The rearrangement joins TRBV7-2 to TRBJ2-3, with D tentatively TRBD2 (5 bases). CDR3: CASSLTADTDTQYF. Written as DNA, the CDR3 is TGTGCCAGCAGCTTAACAGCGGACACAGATACGCAGTATTTT.